These 21 T cell receptor beta chains share one sample of origin, sequenced in a study of liver allograft versus peripheral blood T cells (dated by TCRdb to the early 2020s). With respect to the entire study: The study compared the T cell receptor repertoires present in transplanted livers with the repertoires present in the peripheral blood of liver transplant recipients.

TCRdb shows the sequencer as Illumina MiSeq. The public reads were reprocessed in TCRdb via fastp at Q25 and MiXCR, keeping in-frame beta chains. Rows are unified per CDR3 protein, each entry keeping the most common DNA and genes. Recorded for this sample are roughly 3,600 distinct CDR3 sequences; 18% of them occurred a single time. 15% to 20% of the sample is taken by the ten largest. The receptors were gathered from a human patient who had a liver transplant. After transplantation, some T cells may belong to the graft donor instead of the recipient.

By share, this clonotype ranks as medium-sized. The gene calls are TRBV15 and TRBJ2-3; 9 bases are a match to TRBD2. J lost 3 bases, V lost 5 bases, and 6 bases had no gene match. The CDR3 sequence is 15 residues long. In germline, CDR1 is LNHNV, CDR2 YYDKDF (reference sequence). The CDR3 protein is CATSSQREATDTQYF. Here the CDR3 DNA reads TGTGCCACCAGCTCCCAGCGGGAGGCGACAGATACGCAGTATTTT.

Of note for this clonotype: A single base separates this from a much larger clone, so it may be a read error. This chain connects TRBV6-6 to TRBJ2-1; TRBD2 aligns across 8 bases. CDR1 and CDR2 from the germline V gene are MNHNY and SVGAGI (reference sequence). The length of the CDR3 is 15 residues. CDR3 in amino acids: CASSYGREDYNEQSF. As DNA, the CDR3 is TGTGCCAGCAGTTACGGGCGGGAGGACTACAATGAGCAGTCCTTC.

By sample share, this clonotype is medium-sized. V is TRBV6-1 and J is TRBJ2-7; TRBD2 might be the D (5 bases). The CDR3 is 12 amino acids. Germline V lookup: CDR1 MNHNS, CDR2 SASEGT. Between the trimmed V and J ends, which lost 5 bases and 3 bases, there was a span of 8 bases. CDR3 coding DNA: TGTGCCAGCAGTACACTAGACTACGAGCAGTACTTC. Its translation: CASSTLDYEQYF.

This clonotype is medium-sized (0.01 to 0.1%) by share. The V gene is TRBV9, the J gene TRBJ2-1; tentative D call: TRBD1 (5 bases). The CDR3 consists of 17 residues. The V gene's germline CDR1 is SGDLS and CDR2 YYNGEE. V was shortened by 5 bases and J by 9 bases, with 27 bases between the two germline ends. DNA for the CDR3: TGTGCCAGCAGTCCCACTCAGAGACTCTTCGAAGGGGCTGAGCAGTTCTTC. This gives the protein CASSPTQRLFEGAEQFF.

This clonotype ranks as large. The chain is built from TRBV5-4 and TRBJ1-5; unclear D gene. V dropped 0 bases and J dropped 7 bases, with 8 bases sitting between them. Germline loops: CDR1 SGHNT, CDR2 YYREEE (reference sequence). This CDR3 spans 13 amino acids. CDR3 sequence: CASSLVGVQPQHF. For the CDR3, the DNA is TGTGCCAGCAGCTTGGTCGGGGTCCAGCCCCAGCATTTT.

The V call is TRBV30, the J call TRBJ2-1, with TRBD1 as a possible D gene (6 bases). This CDR3 is 11 amino acids long. Germline-derived CDR1 and CDR2 are GTSNPN and SVGIG (reference sequence). V lost 4 bases to trimming and J lost 7 bases, with 8 bases between them. The CDR3, as DNA: TGTGCCTGGAACAGGGAGAATGAGCAGTTCTTC. Translated: CAWNRENEQFF.

In its sample, this clonotype ranks as medium-sized. The rearrangement joins TRBV6-5 to TRBJ2-3, with D perhaps assigned TRBD1 or TRBD2 (5 bases each). The CDR3 is made up of 14 amino acids. CDR1 and CDR2 from the germline V gene are MNHEY and SVGAGI. The V end was cut by 0 bases, the J end by 4 bases, with 8 bases between. CDR3 sequence reads: CASSYSTGPDTQYF. CDR3 sequence (DNA): TGTGCCAGCAGTTACTCGACGGGGCCAGATACGCAGTATTTT.

By proportion, this clonotype is medium-sized (0.01 to 0.1%). The V call is TRBV24-1, the J call TRBJ2-2; the D is unclear. CDR1 and CDR2 (germline): KGHDR, SFDVKD. V lost 4 bases and J 6 bases, leaving 11 bases between the germline ends. This CDR3 comprises 14 residues. Here the CDR3 reads CATSDGFLAGELFF. Here the CDR3 DNA reads TGTGCCACCAGTGACGGGTTCCTGGCCGGGGAGCTGTTTTTT.

This clonotype is deemed medium-sized (0.01 to 0.1%). The CDR3 bases are TGTGCCACCAGTGATGAAATCGGGACTAGCGGGAGCACAGATACGCAGTATTTT. Amino acids: CATSDEIGTSGSTDTQYF. The genes are TRBV24-1 and TRBJ2-3, with 12 bases identical to TRBD2. Germline assignment: CDR1 KGHDR and CDR2 SFDVKD. The J segment lost 0 bases and the V segment lost 3 bases, leaving 6 bases of the junction unmatched. The CDR3 extends over 18 amino acids.

This clonotype was recorded at least ten times. The genes are TRBV2 and TRBJ1-2, with unresolved D. CDR1 and CDR2 (germline): SNHLY, FYNNEI. Trimming took off 1 base at V and 2 bases at J, with 5 bases between the two ends. The CDR3 spans 13 residues. The DNA for the CDR3 is TGTGCCAGCAGTGAAGAGATAAACTATGGCTACACCTTC. Translation: CASSEEINYGYTF.

Regarding this clonotype: A single base separates this from a much larger clone, so it may be a read error. Since no conserved phenylalanine or tryptophan closes the CDR3, a read error is the likely cause. The chain uses TRBV6-2 or TRBV6-3 and TRBJ2-3, with D perhaps matching TRBD1 or TRBD2 (5 bases each). This CDR3 is 16 amino acids long. The V and J ends lost 0 bases and 2 bases respectively, with 12 bases between them. Germline CDR1 reads MNHEY; CDR2 reads SVGEGT. The CDR3, as DNA: TGTGCCAGCAGTTACTCAGTGGGGGAAAACACAGATACGCAGTATATT. Translated: CASSYSVGENTDTQYI.

The chain couples TRBV9 to TRBJ2-3; D ambiguous. From germline, CDR1 is SGDLS and CDR2 YYNGEE. The CDR3 contains 16 residues. Trimming cost V 0 bases and J 0 bases, with 11 bases left between them. CDR3 bases: TGTGCCAGCAGCGTAGGTCTACTTACTAGCACAGATACGCAGTATTTT. Its protein product is CASSVGLLTSTDTQYF. Full variable domain (outside the CDR3, taken from reference TRBV9 and TRBJ2-3): DSGVTQTPKHLITATGQRVTLRCSPRSGDLSVYWYQQSLDQGLQFLIQYYNGEERAKGNILERFSAQQFPDLHSELNLSSLELGDSALYFCASSVGLLTSTDTQYFGPGTRLTVL.

Only a few counts were recorded for this clonotype. V and J are TRBV19 and TRBJ1-1, with 11 bases lining up with TRBD1. Germline trimming cut 0 bases from V and 5 bases from J; bases unmatched to any gene: 8. The CDR3 runs 17 residues. Germline V CDR1 and CDR2: LNHDA, SQIVND (reference sequence). The CDR3 reads CASSIDLGTGGRTEAFF. The CDR3 nucleotides read TGTGCCAGTAGTATAGATCTCGGGACAGGGGGTCGGACTGAAGCTTTCTTT.

By share, this clonotype ranks as medium-sized. The chain joins TRBV27 to TRBJ2-7, with D possibly being TRBD2 (6 bases). Germline V gene sequence: CDR1 MNHEY, CDR2 SMNVEV (reference sequence). This CDR3 is 16 amino acids long. Trimming stripped 5 bases from V and 4 bases from J, with 21 bases between. The CDR3 protein is CASSPSGGEASYEQYF. The CDR3 DNA reads TGTGCCAGCAGTCCATCCGGGGGAGAAGCTTCTTACGAGCAGTACTTC.

This clonotype is medium-sized (0.01 to 0.1%) within its sample. This chain links TRBV5-6 with TRBJ2-1, with no clear D. Trimming shortened V by 0 bases and J by 5 bases, and 9 bases separated the two germline ends. Germline values: CDR1 SGHDT, CDR2 YYEEEE. The CDR3 has 14 amino acids. DNA for the CDR3: TGTGCCAGCAGCTTGGAGGGTGTAGACAATGAGCAGTTCTTC. Translating it yields CASSLEGVDNEQFF.

Sample share makes this clonotype medium-sized. The rearrangement uses TRBV6-5 and TRBJ2-7; D possibly corresponds to TRBD1 (6 bases). Per germline, CDR1 MNHEY and CDR2 SVGAGI. The CDR3 consists of 15 residues. Between the trimmed V and J ends, which lost 5 bases and 3 bases, there was a span of 17 bases. The CDR3 loop reads CASSHREFDVYEQYF. CDR3 in DNA: TGTGCCAGCAGTCACAGGGAATTCGATGTCTACGAGCAGTACTTC.

Within the sample, this clonotype is medium-sized. CDR3 sequence (DNA): TGCAGTGCTAGAGATGAAGCATTGACTAACTATGGCTACACCTTC. It encodes CSARDEALTNYGYTF. The rearrangement uses TRBV20-1 and TRBJ1-2, with D unresolved. This CDR3 is 15 amino acids long. The germline V gene has CDR1 DFQATT and CDR2 SNEGSKA (reference sequence). V lost 0 bases and J lost 0, with 11 bases in between.

Judged by abundance, this clonotype is medium-sized. The chain recombines TRBV15 with TRBJ2-2; TRBD1 matches at 7 bases. The germline V gene has CDR1 LNHNV and CDR2 YYDKDF (reference sequence). V lost 5 bases to trimming and J lost 0 bases; unmatched junction nucleotides: 18. The CDR3 contains 20 residues. The CDR3: CATSGSFPRDSKTNTGELFF. The CDR3 DNA sequence: TGTGCCACCAGCGGTTCCTTCCCTAGGGACAGCAAAACGAACACCGGGGAGCTGTTTTTT.

Relative to its sample, this clonotype is medium-sized (0.01 to 0.1%). The chain couples TRBV6-2 or TRBV6-3 to TRBJ1-2, with D hard to call. The CDR3 contains 11 residues. V lost 10 bases, J lost 5 bases, and 11 bases lay in between. Germline V gene sequence: CDR1 MNHEY, CDR2 SVGEGT. The CDR3 is CATTADYGYTF. CDR3 in DNA: TGTGCCACCACTGCGGATTATGGCTACACCTTC.

Within the sample, this clonotype is medium-sized. The chain employs TRBV20-1 and TRBJ2-1; D gene unclear. Germline CDR1 and CDR2: DFQATT and SNEGSKA (reference sequence). V shed 5 bases and J shed 9 bases, with 20 bases lying between them. The CDR3 is 14 residues long. This chain's CDR3 is CSAHVAPGRSEQFF. CDR3 DNA sequence: TGCAGTGCTCATGTAGCTCCGGGTCGCAGTGAGCAGTTCTTC.

In its sample, this clonotype is medium-sized. CDR3: CASSYYTGGRVGYTF. The DNA for the CDR3 is TGTGCCAGCAGTTACTATACGGGTGGTCGAGTTGGCTACACCTTC. The rearrangement uses TRBV6-5 and TRBJ1-2; D gene uncertain. The CDR3 length is 15 residues. CDR1 and CDR2 (germline): MNHEY, SVGAGI. Trimming took 1 base from V and 7 from J, leaving 16 bases between them.